Each of the 21 T cell receptor beta chains below was sequenced from the same sample in a study of molecular identifiers for immune sequencing clone quantification. MiXCR, applied by TCRdb to the PCR reads, yields one record per CDR3 protein. The table has a few hundred thousand distinct CDR3 sequences, about 20% seen once. Sequenced: naive CD8+ T cells from blood, with Jurkat cell RNA spiked in. Subset specified: FACS-sorted CD8+CD4-CCR7+CD45RA+ naive T cells. The receptors here all came from a human donor in good health. Some libraries in this study had Jurkat cell RNA spiked in.

In this sample, this clonotype turned up many times. The gene calls are TRBV5-1 and TRBJ2-3; TRBD1 matches at 8 bases. This CDR3 region has 17 residues. CDR1 and CDR2 (germline): SGHRS, YFSETQ. V was clipped by 4 bases and J by 1 base; unmatched bases: 11. In DNA form, the CDR3 reads TGCGCCAGCAGCCCCTACCTGGTGACAGGGGGCACAGATACGCAGTATTTT. Amino acids: CASSPYLVTGGTDTQYF.

The chain is built from TRBV15 and TRBJ1-6; D remains ambiguous. V lost 1 base, J lost 7 bases, and 5 bases lay in between. Germline CDR1 LNHNV, CDR2 YYDKDF (reference sequence). This CDR3 contains 13 residues. CDR3 nucleotides: TGTGCCACCAGCAGAGTCACGAATTCACCCCTCCACTTT. Protein product: CATSRVTNSPLHF.

The gene calls are TRBV21-1 and TRBJ2-5. TRBV21-1 is a documented pseudogene. The CDR3 spans 13 residues. The CDR3 DNA follows: TGTGCCAGCAGCAAAGTGACGCCAGAGACCCAGTACTTC. Translating it yields CASSKVTPETQYF.

The chain combines TRBV24-1 with TRBJ2-1; 13 bases agree with TRBD2. This CDR3 spans 13 amino acids. Germline CDR1 KGHDR, CDR2 SFDVKD. Losses at the gene ends were 12 bases for V and 8 bases for J; bases not matched to a gene: 6. CDR3 in DNA: TGTGCCCCCGGACTAGCGGGAGTTCATGAGCAGTTCTTC. This gives the protein CAPGLAGVHEQFF.

This clonotype was seen a handful of times. The chain uses TRBV20-1 and TRBJ2-1, with 8 nucleotides matching TRBD2. Trimming took 1 base from V and 2 from J; bases not matched to a gene: 4. The CDR3 length is 15 residues. Germline V gives CDR1 DFQATT, CDR2 SNEGSKA (reference sequence). The CDR3 bases are TGCAGTGCTAGAGTTAGCGGGGCTGCCTACAATGAGCAGTTCTTC. Protein: CSARVSGAAYNEQFF.

About this clonotype itself: The junction and the germline gene differ at one end; a read error may be behind it. V usage is TRBV6-2 or TRBV6-3 and J usage is TRBJ1-5; the D gene is possibly TRBD1 (5 bases). Looked up from germline, CDR1 is MNHEY and CDR2 is SVGEGT. This CDR3 has 16 residues. The CDR3 is CANSLDSSYSNQPQHF. CDR3 nucleotides: TGTGCCAACAGTCTTGACAGCTCCTATAGCAATCAGCCCCAGCATTTT.

Worth noting for this clonotype: A much larger clone is a single base away; this may be a read error. The V call is TRBV27, the J call TRBJ2-5; 10 bases fit TRBD2. The V segment lost 4 bases and the J segment 2 bases; nucleotides outside the gene matches: 7. The length of the CDR3 is 16 residues. Germline lookup yields CDR1 MNHEY and CDR2 SMNVEV (reference sequence). In DNA form, the CDR3 reads TGTGCCAGCAGTTCGAGTTCACTAGCGGGACAAGAGACCCAGTACTTC. Its translation is CASSSSSLAGQETQYF.

This clonotype was found many times. The CDR3 nucleotides are TGTGCCAGCAGCTTATCCCCCCCAGGACAGCTCATCACTGAAGCTTTCTTT. Translated, it gives CASSLSPPGQLITEAFF. The chain links TRBV5-6 to TRBJ1-1; a weak D match, TRBD1 (6 bases). V shed 2 bases and J shed 4 bases, with 21 bases lying between them. CDR3 length equals 17 residues. Per germline, CDR1 SGHDT and CDR2 YYEEEE.

This clonotype has more than one count but fewer than ten. The chain couples TRBV7-9 to TRBJ2-7; 9 bases match TRBD1. CDR3 length equals 16 residues. Germline CDR1 reads SEHNR; CDR2 reads FQNEAQ (reference sequence). The junction had 13 bases not matched to a gene; V was cut back by 5 bases and J by 5 bases. In DNA, the CDR3 is TGTGCCAGCAGCCCATGGGGACAGGGATTGACAGACGAGCAGTACTTC. Encoded protein: CASSPWGQGLTDEQYF.

The J gene is TRBJ2-1, the V gene TRBV7-9; 7 bases agree with TRBD1. The germline gives CDR1 SEHNR, CDR2 FQNEAQ (reference sequence). The J segment lost 4 bases and the V segment lost 4 bases, leaving 7 bases of the junction unmatched. This CDR3 comprises 15 residues. The CDR3 DNA is TGTGCCAGCAGCTCACCCGGGACAGCTTACAATGAGCAGTTCTTC. Residues: CASSSPGTAYNEQFF.

The chain is built from TRBV4-1 and TRBJ2-5, with 10 bases identical to TRBD2. The CDR3 is 17 residues long. The germline V gene has CDR1 MGHRA and CDR2 YSYEKL. J lost 5 bases, V lost 0 bases, and 9 bases had no gene match. CDR3 loop: CASSQDPPAGGLETQYF. The CDR3 DNA is TGCGCCAGCAGCCAAGATCCCCCAGCGGGGGGGCTGGAGACCCAGTACTTC.

In this sample, this clonotype turned up many times. This chain links TRBV28 with TRBJ1-2; D uncertain. V dropped 4 bases and J dropped 1 base, with 13 bases sitting between them. In germline, CDR1 is MDHEN, CDR2 SYDVKM. The CDR3 is 15 amino acids. Here the CDR3 DNA reads TGTGCCAGCAGTTCGAGAATTCGTATTAACTATGGCTACACCTTC. This gives the protein CASSSRIRINYGYTF.

The V and J genes are TRBV19 and TRBJ2-7; D unresolved. There are 12 residues in the CDR3. Germline V gene data show CDR1 as LNHDA and CDR2 as SQIVND (reference sequence). The V end lost 5 bases, the J end lost 6 bases, and 11 bases lay between the germline ends. In nucleotides, the CDR3 is TGTGCCAGTAGTCACGCCAACCTCGAGCAGTACTTC. Its protein is CASSHANLEQYF.

Many counts were recorded for this clonotype. This chain links TRBV27 with TRBJ1-4; perhaps TRBD1 as D (6 bases). In germline, CDR1 is MNHEY, CDR2 SMNVEV (reference sequence). The CDR3 loop spans 14 amino acids. Trimming took 2 bases from V and 7 from J, leaving 11 bases between them. The CDR3 DNA reads as TGTGCCAGCAGTTTAGTAGGGGGGGGTGAAAAACTGTTTTTT. This sequence encodes CASSLVGGGEKLFF.

This chain's CDR3 is CASSPIAGGSYEQYF. For the CDR3, the DNA is TGCGCCAGCAGCCCTATAGCGGGAGGGTCCTACGAGCAGTACTTC. V and J are TRBV5-1 and TRBJ2-7, with 11 bases lining up with TRBD2. Germline lookup yields CDR1 SGHRS and CDR2 YFSETQ. This CDR3 spans 15 amino acids. The V gene end was trimmed by 4 bases and the J gene end by 1 base; junction bases not matched to a gene: 4.

This clonotype was observed many times. This sequence joins TRBV2 and TRBJ2-7; D may be TRBD2 (6 bases). Germline-derived CDR1 and CDR2 are SNHLY and FYNNEI. This CDR3 has 14 amino acids. V shed 1 base and J shed 2 bases, with 9 bases lying between them. CDR3 sequence: CASSEVGGPYEQYF. The CDR3 DNA is TGTGCCAGCAGTGAAGTCGGAGGGCCCTACGAGCAGTACTTC.

About this clonotype: With a much larger clone just one base away, this may be a read error. The rearrangement links TRBV4-3 to TRBJ1-3; D might be TRBD1 (6 bases). Germline CDR1 and CDR2: LGHNA and YSLEER. This CDR3 is 16 amino acids long. Trimming cost V 5 bases and J 0 bases, with 14 bases left between them. CDR3 in DNA: TGCGCCAGCAGCTACCGGGACACTGTCTCTGGAAACACCATATATTTT. Translating it yields CASSYRDTVSGNTIYF.

This clonotype was observed at least ten times. The chain has TRBV29-1 and TRBJ1-5; D call uncertain. Germline V lookup: CDR1 SQVTM, CDR2 ANQGSEA. The CDR3 has 13 residues. V was pared by 4 bases and J by 5 bases, with 12 bases between. For the CDR3, the DNA is TGCAGCGTTGGGTGGGGAGTGGATCAGCCCCAGCATTTT. Translating it yields CSVGWGVDQPQHF.

The J gene is TRBJ2-7, the V gene TRBV7-3; TRBD2 matches 13 bases. Germline CDR1 reads SGHTA; CDR2 reads FQGTGA. This CDR3 has 14 residues. With V trimmed by 8 bases and J by 3 bases, 4 bases remained unmatched. The CDR3 sequence is CASWGLAGNYEQYF. The DNA for the CDR3 is TGTGCCAGCTGGGGACTAGCGGGAAACTACGAGCAGTACTTC.

This clonotype was observed a few times. The chain is built from TRBV19 and TRBJ2-7; 12 bases line up with TRBD2. CDR1 is LNHDA, CDR2 SQIVND, per germline (reference sequence). The CDR3 length is 19 residues. The J segment lost 5 bases and the V segment lost 1 base, leaving 15 bases of the junction unmatched. CDR3 sequence reads: CASSIVAVARLAGVDEQYF. In nucleotides, the CDR3 is TGTGCCAGTAGTATAGTGGCAGTGGCAAGACTAGCGGGAGTTGACGAGCAGTACTTC.

This clonotype was counted ten times or more. A read error may account for a junction end that differs from germline. The chain links TRBV9 to TRBJ2-7, with TRBD1 matching over 8 bases. CDR1 and CDR2 from the germline V gene are SGDLS and YYNGEE. This CDR3 has 14 residues. Here the CDR3 DNA reads TGTGCCAGCAGTGTAGCCGGGACAGGATACGAGCAGTACTTC. Translated: CASSVAGTGYEQYF. The variable domain in full, with the rest retrieved from reference TRBV9 and TRBJ2-7, is DSGVTQTPKHLITATGQRVTLRCSPRSGDLSVYWYQQSLDQGLQFLIQYYNGEERAKGNILERFSAQQFPDLHSELNLSSLELGDSALYFCASSVAGTGYEQYFGPGTRLTVT.